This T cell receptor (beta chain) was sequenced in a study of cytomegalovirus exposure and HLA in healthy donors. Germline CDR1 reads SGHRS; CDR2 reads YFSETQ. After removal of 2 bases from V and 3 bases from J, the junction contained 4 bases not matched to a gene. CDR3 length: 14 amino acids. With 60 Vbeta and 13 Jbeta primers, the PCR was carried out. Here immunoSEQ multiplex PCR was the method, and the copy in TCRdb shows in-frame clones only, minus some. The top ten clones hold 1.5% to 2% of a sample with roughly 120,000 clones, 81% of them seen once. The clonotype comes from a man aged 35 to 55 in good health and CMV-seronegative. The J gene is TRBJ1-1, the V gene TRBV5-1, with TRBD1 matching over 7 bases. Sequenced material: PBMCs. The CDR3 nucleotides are TGCGCCAGCAGCTTCAACACAGGGGACACTGAAGCTTTCTTT. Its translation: CASSFNTGDTEAFF.